The clone carrying this TCR beta chain has at least ten counts. Germline V gives CDR1 DFQATT, CDR2 SNEGSKA (reference sequence). This CDR3 region has 13 residues. V lost 6 bases and J lost 3, with 12 bases in between. This entry is derived from a study of T cells in Graves' hyperthyroidism and ophthalmopathy. Amplified regions were TCR beta CDR3 sequences from RNA transcripts. The HTBI primer set drove a first-round RT-PCR of the TCR CDR3. One entry per CDR3 protein, called by TCRdb with MiXCR from the multiplex PCR reads. This table holds fewer than 250,000 distinct CDR3 sequences, about a sixth found once.

The sample taken for sequencing was blood. V usage is TRBV20-1 and J usage is TRBJ1-5; D is possibly TRBD1 (5 bases). The sequence derives from a woman between 18 and 29 years old with Graves' ophthalmopathy. CDR3 amino acids: CSARDGNNQPQHF. CDR3 in DNA: TGCAGTGCCCGGGACGGAAACAATCAGCCCCAGCATTTT.